This T cell receptor beta chain originates from a study of blood T cell repertoires in COVID-19. Overall study: The study drew acute and convalescent COVID-19 samples from the United States, Italy and Spain.

Original data processing: From reference gene primer amplification, estimates of nucleated cell counts were derived. TCRdb keeps only in-frame clones here, not all; method: immunoSEQ multiplex PCR. That table furnishes V, J and clone size, whereas the DNA furnished D and trimming. The data contain tens of thousands of clones, over 75% of them singletons. The sequence derives from a woman aged 70 to 79 with acute or convalescent COVID-19. What was sequenced was peripheral blood.

The CDR3 region is CASSRARGLSGELFF. CDR3 DNA sequence: TGTGCCAGCAGTCGGGCCAGGGGGCTCTCCGGGGAGCTGTTTTTT. This rearrangement joins TRBV2 to TRBJ2-2, with TRBD1 identical over 8 bases. Germline CDR1 reads SNHLY; CDR2 reads FYNNEI. V lost 5 bases and J lost 6; bases outside the gene matches: 8. The CDR3 is 15 residues long. Full variable domain (rest looked up from reference TRBV2 and TRBJ2-2): EPEVTQTPSHQVTQMGQEVILRCVPISNHLYFYWYRQILGQKVEFLVSFYNNEISEKSEIFDDQFSVERPDGSNFTLKIRSTKLEDSAMYFCASSRARGLSGELFFGEGSRLTVL.